This T cell receptor beta chain was captured in a study of blood T cell repertoires in COVID-19. Study as a whole: COVID-19 samples from acute and convalescent phases originated in the United States, Italy and Spain. Sources were T cells, B-cell-depleted T cells, or PBMCs; the material itself was cDNA or gDNA.

The CDR3 is 13 amino acids. Germline V lookup: CDR1 MDHEN, CDR2 SYDVKM. V lost 6 bases and J 8 bases, leaving 16 bases between the germline ends. How the authors handled the data: From reference gene primer amplification, estimates of nucleated cell counts were derived. Produced via immunoSEQ multiplex PCR; TCRdb's table is partial and in-frame only. V, J and clone size are those of that table, while D and trimming were read from the DNA. The profile shows 75,000 to 80,000 clones, 88% of them singletons. Sequenced input: peripheral blood. The chain combines TRBV28 with TRBJ1-2; D perhaps matches TRBD1 (5 bases). This TCR was recovered from a human donor in a cohort sampled during active COVID-19. The CDR3 DNA reads as TGTGCCAGCAGGAACCCCCAGGGCGCCGGCTACACCTTC. Its translation is CASRNPQGAGYTF.